This is a list of T cell receptor beta chains from one sample in a study of T cells after yellow fever vaccination. TCRdb fed the 5' RACE reads into MiXCR, producing one record per CDR3 protein. The sample records a few hundred thousand distinct CDR3 sequences, 6% to 7.5% being singletons. The starting material was CD4+ T cells sorted from PBMCs, obtained 15 days after the yellow fever booster vaccination. Receptor source: a man aged 25 to 40 who received the YFV17D yellow fever vaccine. The CDR3 runs from the conserved cysteine through the conserved F or W. The order of the fields is D gene, clone size, J gene, V gene, CDR3 DNA, CDR3 protein. The D gene is left open where the match is weak. Part of the rows lack a size; the others show once, few, many or a class for expanded clones.

TRBD1 | many | TRBJ2-5 | TRBV5-1 | TGCGCCAGCAGCTCGGGACAGGGTGAAGAGACCCAGTACTTC | CASSSGQGEETQYF
- | - | TRBJ2-7 | TRBV18 | TGTGCCAGCTCACCAGGGACACTTTACTACGAGCAGTACTTC | CASSPGTLYYEQYF
- | many | TRBJ2-3 | TRBV20-1 | TGCAGTGCTACCGGGGCCTTGGGCGCAGATACGCAGTATTTT | CSATGALGADTQYF
- | few | TRBJ1-1 | TRBV7-9 | TGTGCCAGCAGCTTAGCGCTAGGGTTGAACACTGAAGCTTTCTTT | CASSLALGLNTEAFF
- | - | TRBJ2-5 | TRBV6-1 | TGTGCCAGCAGTGACGGAGGGTCTCAGGGGGGGACCCAGTACTTC | CASSDGGSQGGTQYF
TRBD1 | many | TRBJ2-5 | TRBV12-3/TRBV12-4 | TGTGCCAGCCACAACAGGGGGCAAGAGACCCAGTACTTC | CASHNRGQETQYF
- | - | TRBJ2-7 | TRBV12-3/TRBV12-4 | TGTGCCAGCAGTTTTAGCCCCTCCGAGCAGTACTTC | CASSFSPSEQYF
- | - | TRBJ2-3 | TRBV5-1 | TGCGCCAGCAGCTTGGGATCGGGCACAGATACGCAGTATTTT | CASSLGSGTDTQYF
- | few | TRBJ2-1 | TRBV20-1 | TGCAGGGCCCTCGATGAGCAGTTCTTC | CRALDEQFF
TRBD1 | - | TRBJ1-3 | TRBV4-3 | TGCGCCAGCAGCCAAGGACAGGGAGAATCGGGCTCTGGAAACACCATATATTTT | CASSQGQGESGSGNTIYF
- | - | TRBJ1-6 | TRBV19 | TGTGCCAGTAGAGCTCCGGGACTCAATTCACCCCTCCACTTT | CASRAPGLNSPLHF
- | - | TRBJ1-5 | TRBV6-2/TRBV6-3 | TGTGCCAGCAGCCGCCGGGAAGCTGATCAGCCCCAGCATTTT | CASSRREADQPQHF
- | - | TRBJ2-2 | TRBV19 | TGTGCCAGTAGTATTGGCACCGGGGAGCTGTTTTTT | CASSIGTGELFF
TRBD2 | many | TRBJ2-1 | TRBV18 | TGTGCCAGCTCACCGGGACTAGCGGTAAATGAGCAGTTCTTC | CASSPGLAVNEQFF
- | many | TRBJ1-3 | TRBV14 | TGTGCCAGCAGCCTTGTCGGACTGTTTCCTGGAAACACCATATATTTT | CASSLVGLFPGNTIYF
- | - | TRBJ2-5 | TRBV18 | TGTGCCAGCTCACCACCGAGCGCCAGGAGACAAGAGACCCAGTACTTC | CASSPPSARRQETQYF
TRBD1 | few | TRBJ2-1 | TRBV6-1 | TGTGCCAGCAGTGCGTTGACAGGGGGCCGTATGAATGAGCAGTTCTTC | CASSALTGGRMNEQFF
TRBD1 | many | TRBJ1-5 | TRBV12-3/TRBV12-4 | TGTGCCAGCAGATCGGACAGGGGCCCCAATCAGCCCCAGCATTTT | CASRSDRGPNQPQHF
TRBD2 | many | TRBJ2-1 | TRBV20-1 | TGCAGTGCACCGGGGTTGCGGGAGTTGATTTACAATGAGCAGTTCTTC | CSAPGLRELIYNEQFF
- | few | TRBJ1-4 | TRBV19 | TGTGCCAGCGCCTGGGATGAAAAACTGTTTTTT | CASAWDEKLFF
- | few | TRBJ2-7 | TRBV29-1 | TGCAGCGCCTCGACTAAGAAGGCTAACGAGCAGTACTTC | CSASTKKANEQYF